This entry features one T cell receptor (beta chain) sequence. The data originate from a study of Ad26.COV2.S vaccination and SARS-CoV-2 variants. The table came from immunoSEQ multiplex PCR; TCRdb's copy has only in-frame clones and leaves some out. In the table there are under 550,000 clones, approximately 90% of which are singletons. Indicated treatment: approximately 18 received Ad26.COV2.S at low or high dose, single or two shots; about 5 received placebo; per-sample allocation not given. Collection of the samples took place on day 63 after the first injection of vaccine or placebo. Germline-derived CDR1 and CDR2 are MDHEN and SYDVKM. This CDR3 has 16 residues. Trimming removed 5 bases from V and 2 bases from J, with 17 bases in between.

J is TRBJ2-3 and V is TRBV28; the D is unclear. The specimen was peripheral blood, collected in a trial of Ad26.COV2.S vaccine versus placebo. The sequence was obtained from a person aged 18-60 years who received the Ad26.COV2.S COVID-19 vaccine or a placebo. CDR3 coding DNA: TGTGCCAGCAGTCCCGACTCCGGGTCTAACACAGATACGCAGTATTTT. This encodes CASSPDSGSNTDTQYF.